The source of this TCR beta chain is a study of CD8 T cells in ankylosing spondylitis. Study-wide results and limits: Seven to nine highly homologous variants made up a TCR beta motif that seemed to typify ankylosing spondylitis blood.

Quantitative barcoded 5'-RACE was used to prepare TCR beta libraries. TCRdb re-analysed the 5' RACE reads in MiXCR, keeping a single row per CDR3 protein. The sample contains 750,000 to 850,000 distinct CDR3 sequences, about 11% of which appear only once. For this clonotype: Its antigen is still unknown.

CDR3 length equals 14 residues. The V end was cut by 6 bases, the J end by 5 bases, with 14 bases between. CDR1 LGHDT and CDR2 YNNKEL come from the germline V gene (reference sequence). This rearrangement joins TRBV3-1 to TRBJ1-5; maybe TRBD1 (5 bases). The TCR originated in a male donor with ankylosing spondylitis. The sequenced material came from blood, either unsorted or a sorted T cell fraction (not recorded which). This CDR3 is CASSHLGGDQPQHF. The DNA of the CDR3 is TGTGCCAGCAGTCACCTGGGGGGAGATCAGCCCCAGCATTTT.